This T cell receptor (beta chain) was captured in a study of blood T cell repertoires in COVID-19. Per the original methods: It was from reference gene primer amplification that nucleated cell counts were estimated. Here immunoSEQ multiplex PCR was the method, and the copy in TCRdb shows in-frame clones only, minus some. That table gives V, J and clone size, and the DNA gave D and trimming. The sample includes about 200,000 clones, under 90% of them seen just once. V was pared by 1 base and J by 8 bases, with 12 bases between. CDR1 and CDR2 (germline): SEHNR, FQNEAQ (reference sequence). The CDR3 has 15 residues. The study recruited people aged 18 to 89 years across around 24 US areas.

Sequences were obtained from PBMCs or T cells enriched from blood (not recorded which). This sequence originates from a woman under 40 with acute COVID-19. The chain links TRBV7-9 to TRBJ1-6; D is uncertain. In DNA form, the CDR3 reads TGTGCCAGCAGCTTAGGGAGGAGGACCGATTCACCCCTCCACTTT. This sequence encodes CASSLGRRTDSPLHF.